This T cell receptor (beta chain) was sequenced for a study of cytomegalovirus exposure and HLA in healthy donors. Primers included in the PCR were 60 Vbeta and 13 Jbeta primers. TCRdb's copy holds only in-frame clones and misses some; the assay was immunoSEQ multiplex PCR. Of some 150,000 clones in the sample, around 62% were seen once. The CDR3 covers 16 residues. Trimming took 0 bases from V and 4 from J, leaving 16 bases between them. This clone was seen once. Its antigen remains unidentified. General study findings and limits: Cytomegalovirus-associated status was assigned to about 180 TCR beta chains.

This clonotype was obtained from a man aged 40-49 years in good health and CMV-seronegative. The specimen was PBMCs. The chain combines TRBV5-7 with TRBJ1-2; D uncertain. TRBV5-7 is an open reading frame whose function is uncertain. CDR3 amino acids: CASSLGGGSSVYGYTF. The CDR3, as DNA: TGTGCCAGCAGCTTGGGGGGAGGGTCGTCGGTCTATGGCTACACCTTC.